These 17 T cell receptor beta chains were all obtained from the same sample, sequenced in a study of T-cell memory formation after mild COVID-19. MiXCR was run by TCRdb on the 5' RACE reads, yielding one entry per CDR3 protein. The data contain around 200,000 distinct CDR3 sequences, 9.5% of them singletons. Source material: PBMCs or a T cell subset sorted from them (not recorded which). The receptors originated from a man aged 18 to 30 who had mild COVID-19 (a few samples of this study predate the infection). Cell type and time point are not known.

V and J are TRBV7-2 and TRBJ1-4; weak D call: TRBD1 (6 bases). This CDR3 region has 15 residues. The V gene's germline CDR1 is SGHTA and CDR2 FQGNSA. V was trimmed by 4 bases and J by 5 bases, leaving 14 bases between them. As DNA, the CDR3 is TGTGCCAGCAGCTCCGGGGGCCTTTCAAATGAAAAACTGTTTTTT. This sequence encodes CASSSGGLSNEKLFF.

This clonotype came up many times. CDR3 in DNA: TGTGCCAGCAGTCCGGGACAGGCGGGAAACACCATATATTTT. This codes for CASSPGQAGNTIYF. The chain uses TRBV6-5 and TRBJ1-3; 8 positions match TRBD1. V dropped 5 bases and J dropped 4; count of bases not matched to a gene: 4. CDR1 and CDR2 (germline): MNHEY, SVGAGI. The CDR3 is 14 residues long.

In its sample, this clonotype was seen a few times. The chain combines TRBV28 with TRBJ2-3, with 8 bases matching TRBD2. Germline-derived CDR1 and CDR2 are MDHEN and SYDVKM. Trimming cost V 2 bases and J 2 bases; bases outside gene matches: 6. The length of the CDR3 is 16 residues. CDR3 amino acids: CASSLGSGGITDTQYF. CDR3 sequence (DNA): TGTGCCAGCAGTTTAGGGAGCGGGGGCATCACAGATACGCAGTATTTT.

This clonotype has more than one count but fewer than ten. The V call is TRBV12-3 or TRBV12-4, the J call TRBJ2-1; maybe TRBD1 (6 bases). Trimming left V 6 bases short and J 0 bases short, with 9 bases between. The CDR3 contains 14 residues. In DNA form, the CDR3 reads TGTGCCAGCAGGGGGGCGAGCTCCTACAATGAGCAGTTCTTC. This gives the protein CASRGASSYNEQFF.

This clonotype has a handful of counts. This CDR3 is CASSLNGETQYF. CDR3 bases: TGTGCCAGCAGCTTAAATGGGGAGACCCAGTACTTC. J is TRBJ2-5 and V is TRBV7-2; D gene ambiguous. Deletions cut 2 bases from V and 5 bases from J, with 6 bases between. The CDR3 spans 12 residues. Looked up from germline, CDR1 is SGHTA and CDR2 is FQGNSA.

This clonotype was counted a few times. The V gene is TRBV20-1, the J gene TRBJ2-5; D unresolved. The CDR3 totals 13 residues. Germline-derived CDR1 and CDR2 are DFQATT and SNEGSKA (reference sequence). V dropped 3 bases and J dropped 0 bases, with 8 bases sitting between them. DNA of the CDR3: TGCAGTGCTAGTCGGATCAACCAAGAGACCCAGTACTTC. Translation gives CSASRINQETQYF.

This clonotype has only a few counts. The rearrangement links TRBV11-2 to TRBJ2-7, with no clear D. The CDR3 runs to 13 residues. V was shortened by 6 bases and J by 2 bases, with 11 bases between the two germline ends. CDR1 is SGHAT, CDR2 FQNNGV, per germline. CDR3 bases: TGTGCCAGCAGACCGACCCATACCTACGAGCAGTACGTC. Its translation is CASRPTHTYEQYV.

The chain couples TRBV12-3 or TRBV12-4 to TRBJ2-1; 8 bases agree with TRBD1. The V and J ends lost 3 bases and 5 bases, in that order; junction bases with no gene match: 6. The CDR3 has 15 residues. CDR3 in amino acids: CASSFRTGRDNEQFF. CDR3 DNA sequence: TGTGCCAGCAGTTTCAGGACAGGGCGGGACAATGAGCAGTTCTTC.

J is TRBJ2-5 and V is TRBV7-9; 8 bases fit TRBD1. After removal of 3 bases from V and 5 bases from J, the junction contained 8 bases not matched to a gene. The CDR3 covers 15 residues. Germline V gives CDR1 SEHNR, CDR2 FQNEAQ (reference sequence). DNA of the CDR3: TGTGCCAGCAGCTTTGGACAGGGTAGGCACGAGACCCAGTACTTC. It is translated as CASSFGQGRHETQYF. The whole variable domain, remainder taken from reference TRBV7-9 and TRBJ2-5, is DTGVSQNPRHKITKRGQNVTFRCDPISEHNRLYWYRQTLGQGPEFLTYFQNEAQLEKSRLLSDRFSAERPKGSFSTLEIQRTEQGDSAMYLCASSFGQGRHETQYFGPGTRLLVL.

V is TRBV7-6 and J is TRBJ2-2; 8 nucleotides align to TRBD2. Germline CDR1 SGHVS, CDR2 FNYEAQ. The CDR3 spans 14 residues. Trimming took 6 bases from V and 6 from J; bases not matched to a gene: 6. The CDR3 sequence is CASRIAGFAGELFF. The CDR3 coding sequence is TGTGCCAGCAGGATAGCGGGGTTCGCCGGGGAGCTGTTTTTT. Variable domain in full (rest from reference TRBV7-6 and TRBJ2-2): GAGVSQSPRYKVTKRGQDVALRCDPISGHVSLYWYRQALGQGPEFLTYFNYEAQQDKSGLPNDRFSAERPEGSISTLTIQRTEQRDSAMYRCASRIAGFAGELFFGEGSRLTVL.

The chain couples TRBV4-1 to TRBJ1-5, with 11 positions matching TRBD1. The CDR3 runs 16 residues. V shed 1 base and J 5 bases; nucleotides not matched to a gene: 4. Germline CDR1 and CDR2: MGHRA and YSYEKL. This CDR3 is CASSQGMDRGHQPQHF. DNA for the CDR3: TGCGCCAGCAGCCAAGGAATGGACAGGGGGCATCAGCCCCAGCATTTT.

The CDR3 DNA is TGTGCCAGCAGCCCGGGGGCAAACAATGAGCAGTTCTTC. This codes for CASSPGANNEQFF. The V call is TRBV7-3, the J call TRBJ2-1; D tentatively reads TRBD1 or TRBD2 (6 bases each). The CDR3 is 13 residues long. V was pared by 5 bases and J by 5 bases, with 10 bases between. CDR1 and CDR2 (germline): SGHTA, FQGTGA. Filled out from reference TRBV7-3 and TRBJ2-1, the complete variable domain reads GAGVSQTPSNKVTEKGKYVELRCDPISGHTALYWYRQSLGQGPEFLIYFQGTGAADDSGLPNDRFFAVRPEGSVSTLKIQRTERGDSAVYLCASSPGANNEQFFGPGTRLTVL.

DNA of the CDR3: TGTGCCAGCAGCCGGGCCCCAGGAGGCTACACCTTC. It yields the protein CASSRAPGGYTF. The rearrangement uses TRBV2 and TRBJ1-2; D ambiguous. Germline V gives CDR1 SNHLY, CDR2 FYNNEI. V lost 6 bases and J 8 bases, leaving 13 bases between the germline ends. The CDR3 has 12 residues.

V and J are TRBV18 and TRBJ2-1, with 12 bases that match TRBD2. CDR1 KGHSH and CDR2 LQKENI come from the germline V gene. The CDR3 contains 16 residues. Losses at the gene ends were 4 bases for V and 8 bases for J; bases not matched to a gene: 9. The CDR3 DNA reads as TGTGCCAGCTCACGTCTAGCGGGGGGGCTTGGAGATGAGCAGTTCTTC. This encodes CASSRLAGGLGDEQFF. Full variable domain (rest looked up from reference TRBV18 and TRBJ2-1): NAGVMQNPRHLVRRRGQEARLRCSPMKGHSHVYWYRQLPEEGLKFMVYLQKENIIDESGMPKERFSAEFPKEGPSILRIQQVVRGDSAAYFCASSRLAGGLGDEQFFGPGTRLTVL.

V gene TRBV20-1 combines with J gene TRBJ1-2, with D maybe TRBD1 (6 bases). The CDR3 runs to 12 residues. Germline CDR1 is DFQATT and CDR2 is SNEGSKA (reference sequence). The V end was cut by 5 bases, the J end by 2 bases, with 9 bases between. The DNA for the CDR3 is TGCAGTGCTCTCACAGGGAACTATGGCTACACCTTC. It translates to CSALTGNYGYTF.

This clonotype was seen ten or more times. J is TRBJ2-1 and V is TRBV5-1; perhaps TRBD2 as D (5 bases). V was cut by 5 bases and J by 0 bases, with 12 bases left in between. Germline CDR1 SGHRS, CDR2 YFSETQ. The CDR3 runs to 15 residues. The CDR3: CASRLTGSSYNEQFF. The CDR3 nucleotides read TGCGCCAGCAGGTTGACGGGAAGCTCCTACAATGAGCAGTTCTTC.

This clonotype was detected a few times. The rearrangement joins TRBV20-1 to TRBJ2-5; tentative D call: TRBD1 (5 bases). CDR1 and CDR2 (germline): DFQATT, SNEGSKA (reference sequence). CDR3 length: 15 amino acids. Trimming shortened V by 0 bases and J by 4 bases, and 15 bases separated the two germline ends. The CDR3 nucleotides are TGCAGTGCTAGAGATCCAGGGAAGAGTGGAGAGACCCAGTACTTC. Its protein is CSARDPGKSGETQYF.